These 20 T cell receptor beta chains originate from one sample sequenced in a study of T cells in Graves' hyperthyroidism and ophthalmopathy. Amplification of TCR beta CDR3 regions was performed using RNA transcripts as template. With the HTBI primer set, the TCR CDR3 went through a first round of RT-PCR. One entry per CDR3 protein, called by TCRdb with MiXCR from the multiplex PCR reads. This table has fewer than 550,000 distinct CDR3 sequences, about 24% appearing once. Material for sequencing was blood. The source of these receptors is a woman in her 30s with Graves' ophthalmopathy.

The chain uses TRBV9 and TRBJ2-2, with TRBD2 identical over 11 bases. This CDR3 contains 14 residues. Germline V gene lookup returns CDR1 SGDLS and CDR2 YYNGEE. Unmatched junction bases numbered 1, after V lost 3 bases and J lost 6 bases. CDR3 bases: TGTGCCAGCAGCGGGGGACTAGCGGCCGGGGAGCTGTTTTTT. It is translated as CASSGGLAAGELFF.

The chain carries TRBV2 and TRBJ1-5, with D possibly TRBD1 on 5 matching bases. The CDR3 is 14 residues long. The V end lost 1 base, the J end lost 6 bases, and 10 bases lay between the germline ends. Germline V gene lookup returns CDR1 SNHLY and CDR2 FYNNEI. The CDR3 DNA reads as TGTGCCAGCAGTGAAGACAGGATCGGTCAGCCCCAGCATTTT. It translates to CASSEDRIGQPQHF.

There are a few counts of this clonotype. CDR3 sequence (DNA): TGTGCCAGCTTTGGGGGAGCGGGAGCAACTTACGAGCAGTACTTC. Amino acid sequence: CASFGGAGATYEQYF. The chain recombines TRBV28 with TRBJ2-7; 8 bases match TRBD2. In germline, CDR1 is MDHEN, CDR2 SYDVKM. V was pared by 8 bases and J by 4 bases, with 13 bases of the junction left unmatched. The CDR3 loop spans 15 amino acids. Complete variable domain (other parts from reference TRBV28 and TRBJ2-7): DVKVTQSSRYLVKRTGEKVFLECVQDMDHENMFWYRQDPGLGLRLIYFSYDVKMKEKGDIPEGYSVSREKKERFSLILESASTNQTSMYLCASFGGAGATYEQYFGPGTRLTVT.

Comments on this clonotype: This sequence may be a read error, since a much larger clone differs from it by one base. V and J are TRBV6-1 and TRBJ2-7; 10 nucleotides agree with TRBD1. This CDR3 spans 15 amino acids. Per the germline V gene, CDR1 is MNHNS and CDR2 is SASEGT. The J segment lost 2 bases and the V segment lost 4 bases, leaving 5 bases of the junction unmatched. The CDR3 coding sequence is TGTGCCAGCAGTGCCGGGACAGGGGTGCCCTACGAGCAGTACTTC. It yields the protein CASSAGTGVPYEQYF.

This rearrangement joins TRBV6-1 to TRBJ1-6; 7 bases align to TRBD1. Germline lookup yields CDR1 MNHNS and CDR2 SASEGT. The CDR3 contains 15 residues. V was clipped by 7 bases and J by 9 bases; unmatched bases: 12. CDR3: CASISRDSTASPLHF. The CDR3 DNA reads as TGTGCCAGCATATCCCGGGACAGCACAGCTTCACCCCTCCACTTT.

This clonotype came up a few times. The chain has TRBV12-3 or TRBV12-4 and TRBJ2-7; D ambiguous. V was clipped by 6 bases and J by 7 bases, with 16 bases between them. The CDR3 is 13 residues long. CDR3: CASSTTGSREQYF. CDR3 DNA: TGTGCCAGCAGCACAACCGGTTCAAGGGAGCAGTACTTC.

This clonotype occurred a few times. The junction differs from germline at one of its ends, possibly a read error. The chain is built from TRBV20-1 and TRBJ2-4; D perhaps matches TRBD2 (5 bases). This CDR3 has 16 amino acids. Per the germline V gene, CDR1 is DFQATT and CDR2 is SNEGSKA (reference sequence). The DNA for the CDR3 is TGCAGTGCTAGAGATGAGTGGGGAGCAGCCAAAAACATTAAGTACTTC. Protein sequence: CSARDEWGAAKNIKYF.

The rearrangement joins TRBV7-3 to TRBJ2-7; the match to TRBD2 covers 12 bases. The V gene's germline CDR1 is SGHTA and CDR2 FQGTGA. The CDR3 has 13 residues. The J segment lost 6 bases and the V segment lost 5 bases, leaving 2 bases of the junction unmatched. The CDR3 nucleotides read TGTGCCAGCAGCACGACTAGCGGGAGCGAGCAGTACTTC. Residues: CASSTTSGSEQYF.

The rearrangement uses TRBV6-1 and TRBJ2-7, with TRBD2 matching over 10 bases. The CDR3 consists of 13 residues. Germline assignment: CDR1 MNHNS and CDR2 SASEGT. J was trimmed by 1 base and V by 8 bases; bases with no gene match: 2. CDR3 nucleotides: TGTGCCAGCGCTAGCGGGGGATCCTACGAGCAGTACTTC. Translation: CASASGGSYEQYF.

Many counts were recorded for this clonotype. The chain couples TRBV7-6 to TRBJ2-7; unclear D gene. The CDR3 is 14 residues long. Germline V gene lookup returns CDR1 SGHVS and CDR2 FNYEAQ. The V gene lost 0 bases and the J gene lost 3 bases, with 9 bases spanning the gap. The CDR3 loop is CASSLAVGSYEQYF. DNA for the CDR3: TGTGCCAGCAGCTTAGCAGTGGGCAGCTACGAGCAGTACTTC.

As regards this clonotype: An end of the junction does not agree with germline; a read error may underlie this. The rearrangement links TRBV28 to TRBJ2-5; TRBD1 matches at 7 bases. The CDR3 consists of 14 residues. CDR1 is MDHEN, CDR2 SYDVKM, per germline. The CDR3 loop is CASSSGQTGSSQDF. CDR3 coding DNA: TGTGCCAGCAGTTCTGGCCAGACAGGGTCGTCCCAGGACTTC.

This clonotype was seen ten or more times. This sequence joins TRBV20-1 and TRBJ1-1; tentatively, D is TRBD1 (6 bases). The CDR3 extends over 13 amino acids. CDR1 and CDR2 from the germline V gene are DFQATT and SNEGSKA (reference sequence). V was shortened by 3 bases and J by 5 bases, with 13 bases between the two germline ends. In DNA form, the CDR3 reads TGCAGTGCTAGCCAGGGGATTAGTACTGAAGCTTTCTTT. It translates to CSASQGISTEAFF.

This clonotype was recorded many times. The chain couples TRBV7-8 to TRBJ1-1, with TRBD1 matching over 7 bases. CDR1 SGHVS and CDR2 FQNEAQ come from the germline V gene. Trimming at V came to 7 bases and at J to 3 bases, leaving 14 bases not matched to a gene. The CDR3 covers 16 residues. The CDR3 DNA reads TGTGCCAGCACCGAAAAACGATGGACAGGCGACACTGAAGCTTTCTTT. Translated, it gives CASTEKRWTGDTEAFF.

The genes are TRBV28 and TRBJ2-4, with TRBD2 as a possible D gene (6 bases). Trimming took 5 bases from V and 11 from J, leaving 13 bases between them. Germline V gene data show CDR1 as MDHEN and CDR2 as SYDVKM. This CDR3 has 12 amino acids. CDR3 in DNA: TGTGCCAGCAGTCCCACTGGGGAGGTTCAGTACTTC. Translation: CASSPTGEVQYF.

The chain employs TRBV28 and TRBJ1-2, with D perhaps TRBD1 (5 bases). This CDR3 region has 13 residues. The germline V and J ends were trimmed by 7 bases and 5 bases, with 14 bases remaining between them. Germline V gene lookup returns CDR1 MDHEN and CDR2 SYDVKM. For the CDR3, the DNA is TGTGCCAGCACTCTGGGGCTAGGGTATGGCTACACCTTC. It encodes CASTLGLGYGYTF.

This clonotype appeared many times. This chain links TRBV12-3 or TRBV12-4 with TRBJ2-7; TRBD1 aligns across 9 bases. The CDR3 loop spans 15 amino acids. V lost 5 bases to trimming and J lost 4 bases; unmatched junction nucleotides: 9. Written as DNA, the CDR3 is TGTGCCAGCAGTCCCGCCGGGACAGGGCCTTACGAGCAGTACTTC. Translation gives CASSPAGTGPYEQYF.

This clonotype was detected many times. CDR3 sequence reads: CASIGGDKSSGNTIYF. As DNA, the CDR3 is TGTGCCAGCATAGGAGGAGACAAGAGCTCTGGAAACACCATATATTTT. The gene calls are TRBV28 and TRBJ1-3, with unresolved D. Looked up from germline, CDR1 is MDHEN and CDR2 is SYDVKM. This CDR3 comprises 16 residues. V lost 7 bases and J lost 0, with 16 bases in between.

This clonotype was detected only a few times. The chain combines TRBV5-1 with TRBJ2-5, with a possible D match to TRBD1 (6 bases). Germline V gene data show CDR1 as SGHRS and CDR2 as YFSETQ. The V end lost 4 bases, the J end lost 1 base, and 14 bases lay between the germline ends. There are 15 residues in the CDR3. The CDR3 coding sequence is TGCGCCAGCAGCCCTGCTGGACAGTTCCAAGAGACCCAGTACTTC. Translation gives CASSPAGQFQETQYF.

This clonotype was recorded at least ten times. CDR3 in amino acids: CASSPRTWGTTGELFF. DNA for the CDR3: TGTGCCAGCAGCCCACGAACATGGGGCACAACCGGGGAGCTGTTTTTT. The chain recombines TRBV11-2 with TRBJ2-2, with D possibly TRBD1 on 5 matching bases. The CDR3 spans 16 residues. V lost 5 bases to trimming and J lost 5 bases, with 18 bases between them. CDR1 SGHAT and CDR2 FQNNGV come from the germline V gene.

In its sample, this clonotype was seen many times. This chain joins TRBV24-1 and TRBJ2-5, with 8 bases fitting TRBD1. The CDR3 sequence is 18 residues long. Unmatched junction bases numbered 12, after V lost 2 bases and J lost 2 bases. Germline V gene lookup returns CDR1 KGHDR and CDR2 SFDVKD. DNA for the CDR3: TGTGCCACCAGTGATTCCTTAAGACCGACAGGGGAACAAGAGACCCAGTACTTC. Encoded protein: CATSDSLRPTGEQETQYF.